These 21 T cell receptor beta chains were all obtained from the same sample, sequenced in a study of cytomegalovirus exposure and HLA in healthy donors. The study ran its PCR with 60 Vbeta and 13 Jbeta primers. Libraries were prepared by immunoSEQ multiplex PCR; TCRdb keeps only in-frame clonotypes and omits some of them. The table shows 150,000 to 180,000 clones, with around 79% occurring only once. The specimen sequenced was PBMCs. All receptors come from a man in his thirties or forties in good health and CMV-seropositive.

The chain combines TRBV5-6 with TRBJ1-6; 9 bases match TRBD1. With 6 bases clipped from V and 7 bases from J, the junction kept 5 bases outside the gene matches. The germline CDR1 and CDR2 sequences are SGHDT and YYEEEE. The CDR3 spans 14 residues. The CDR3 DNA reads as TGTGCCAGCACTGCCGGGACAGGGAATTCACCCCTCCACTTT. This encodes CASTAGTGNSPLHF.

This clone was seen repeatedly, ten times or more. The CDR3 sequence: CASSLDPGRAAAFF. The CDR3 DNA sequence: TGTGCCAGCAGCTTAGATCCCGGCAGGGCGGCGGCTTTCTTT. The rearrangement uses TRBV11-2 and TRBJ1-1; a possible D gene is TRBD1 (5 bases). Looked up from germline, CDR1 is SGHAT and CDR2 is FQNNGV. The CDR3 totals 14 residues. Trimming took 0 bases from V and 11 from J, leaving 16 bases between them.

The chain couples TRBV15 to TRBJ2-7; tentative D call: TRBD1 (6 bases). The germline V gene encodes CDR1 LNHNV and CDR2 YYDKDF (reference sequence). V dropped 1 base and J dropped 6 bases, with 7 bases sitting between them. This CDR3 spans 12 amino acids. DNA of the CDR3: TGTGCCACCAGCAGAGCCAGGGGCGAGCAGTACTTC. Amino acid sequence: CATSRARGEQYF.

The chain carries TRBV7-6 and TRBJ1-4; D is ambiguous. The germline V gene encodes CDR1 SGHVS and CDR2 FNYEAQ. V lost 5 bases, J lost 2 bases, and 9 bases lay in between. This CDR3 spans 14 amino acids. The CDR3 DNA follows: TGTGCCAGCAGCCCCCGGTTCACTAATGAAAAACTGTTTTTT. This gives the protein CASSPRFTNEKLFF.

The chain combines TRBV6-6 with TRBJ2-3, with 11 positions matching TRBD2. Germline V gene sequence: CDR1 MNHNY, CDR2 SVGAGI (reference sequence). This CDR3 spans 16 amino acids. The junction had 8 bases not matched to a gene; V was cut back by 0 bases and J by 9 bases. CDR3 bases: TGTGCCAGCAGTTACTCTCTAGCGGGAGGTCCCGGGACGCAGTATTTT. Protein: CASSYSLAGGPGTQYF.

This sequence joins TRBV9 and TRBJ2-2; perhaps TRBD1 as D (6 bases). The CDR3 is 13 residues long. Germline assignment: CDR1 SGDLS and CDR2 YYNGEE. Trimming shortened V by 6 bases and J by 3 bases, and 9 bases separated the two germline ends. Here the CDR3 reads CASTRTDTGELFF. The CDR3 nucleotides are TGTGCCAGCACGAGGACAGACACCGGGGAGCTGTTTTTT.

The rearrangement joins TRBV11-1 to TRBJ2-1; D is possibly TRBD1 (6 bases). There are 14 residues in the CDR3. Germline V gene data show CDR1 as SGHAT and CDR2 as FQDESV (reference sequence). Trimming took 1 base from V and 8 from J, leaving 12 bases between them. CDR3: CASSLGWGPHEQFF. CDR3 nucleotide sequence: TGTGCCAGCAGCTTAGGATGGGGGCCGCATGAGCAGTTCTTC.

CDR3 loop: CASSSIQGRTEAFF. For the CDR3, the DNA is TGTGCCAGCAGCTCGATACAGGGGCGAACTGAAGCTTTCTTT. The chain combines TRBV11-2 with TRBJ1-1, with 7 bases fitting TRBD1. Unmatched junction bases numbered 7, after V lost 4 bases and J lost 5 bases. CDR1 and CDR2 (germline): SGHAT, FQNNGV. The CDR3 contains 14 residues.

The chain's CDR3 is CASGAQENYGYTF. The CDR3 DNA reads as TGTGCCAGCGGCGCACAGGAGAACTATGGCTACACCTTC. The chain links TRBV9 to TRBJ1-2; a possible D gene is TRBD1 (5 bases). This CDR3 spans 13 amino acids. V was pared by 7 bases and J by 2 bases, with 12 bases between. Germline CDR1 reads SGDLS; CDR2 reads YYNGEE.

This chain links TRBV4-1 with TRBJ2-5, with a possible D match to TRBD1 (7 bases). Trimming cost V 2 bases and J 5 bases, with 18 bases left between them. Germline loops: CDR1 MGHRA, CDR2 YSYEKL. CDR3 length equals 16 residues. CDR3 nucleotides: TGCGCCAGCAGCCAACCCTCGGAGGGGGCAAGGGAGACCCAGTACTTC. Translation gives CASSQPSEGARETQYF.

This clone turned up a few times. V gene TRBV9 combines with J gene TRBJ2-5, with TRBD2 identical over 7 bases. Germline CDR1 and CDR2: SGDLS and YYNGEE. The junction had 14 bases not matched to a gene; V was cut back by 4 bases and J by 5 bases. The CDR3 covers 16 residues. Here the CDR3 reads CASSHSGAGAQETQYF. The CDR3 nucleotides are TGTGCCAGCAGCCACAGTGGGGCGGGAGCTCAGGAGACCCAGTACTTC.

This clone has a handful of counts. The chain carries TRBV9 and TRBJ2-2; a possible D gene is TRBD1 (5 bases). The germline gives CDR1 SGDLS, CDR2 YYNGEE. This CDR3 is 16 amino acids long. The V end was cut by 1 base, the J end by 4 bases, with 14 bases between. DNA of the CDR3: TGTGCCAGCAGCGTAAGTGGACAACGAGGCACCGGGGAGCTGTTTTTT. Residues: CASSVSGQRGTGELFF.

The gene calls are TRBV27 and TRBJ2-1; 9 bases map to TRBD1. This CDR3 comprises 14 residues. Unmatched junction bases numbered 8, after V lost 8 bases and J lost 6 bases. Germline V lookup: CDR1 MNHEY, CDR2 SMNVEV (reference sequence). The CDR3 DNA is TGTGCCAGCCACAGGGGGACAGGGACCAATGAGCAGTTCTTC. Translated: CASHRGTGTNEQFF.

The J gene is TRBJ2-7, the V gene TRBV28; unclear D gene. Trimming removed 6 bases from V and 4 bases from J, with 10 bases in between. CDR1 MDHEN and CDR2 SYDVKM come from the germline V gene. The CDR3 runs 12 residues. The CDR3 here is CASRSWSYEQYF. The DNA for the CDR3 is TGTGCCAGCAGGAGCTGGAGTTACGAGCAGTACTTC.

This chain links TRBV27 with TRBJ2-1; 7 nucleotides agree with TRBD1. The V segment lost 4 bases and the J segment 8 bases; nucleotides outside the gene matches: 5. The germline V gene encodes CDR1 MNHEY and CDR2 SMNVEV (reference sequence). CDR3 length: 13 residues. CDR3 sequence reads: CASSSQGFYEQFF. The CDR3 DNA reads TGTGCCAGCAGTTCACAGGGGTTCTATGAGCAGTTCTTC.

The chain is built from TRBV27 and TRBJ2-7; 12 bases align to TRBD2. The CDR3 has 16 residues. The V gene end was trimmed by 6 bases and the J gene end by 2 bases; junction bases not matched to a gene: 8. Looked up from germline, CDR1 is MNHEY and CDR2 is SMNVEV (reference sequence). DNA for the CDR3: TGTGCCAGCAGCTCCCCGACTAGCGGGAGACCCTACGAGCAGTACTTC. Amino acid sequence: CASSSPTSGRPYEQYF.

The chain carries TRBV4-1 and TRBJ2-2; TRBD2 agrees at 8 bases. Germline-derived CDR1 and CDR2 are MGHRA and YSYEKL. The CDR3 totals 15 residues. V lost 4 bases, J lost 4 bases, and 5 bases stayed unmatched. CDR3 coding DNA: TGCGCCAGCAGCCTCATCGGACTAGCCACCGGGGAGCTGTTTTTT. Translated, it gives CASSLIGLATGELFF.

The rearrangement links TRBV6-6 to TRBJ2-7, with TRBD2 identical over 8 bases. The CDR3 is 16 amino acids. The germline V gene has CDR1 MNHNY and CDR2 SVGAGI (reference sequence). Trimming cost V 4 bases and J 2 bases; bases outside gene matches: 10. The CDR3 here is CASSSLAREGPYEQYF. CDR3 nucleotide sequence: TGTGCCAGCAGTTCTTTAGCCCGGGAGGGCCCCTACGAGCAGTACTTC.

This clone was detected a few times. CDR3 DNA: TGTGCCAGCAGCTTAAGAGGGGGCGGGGACTATGGCTACACCTTC. Residues: CASSLRGGGDYGYTF. The chain uses TRBV5-4 and TRBJ1-2; 7 bases match TRBD1. Losses at the gene ends were 2 bases for V and 3 bases for J; bases not matched to a gene: 7. Germline V CDR1 and CDR2: SGHNT, YYREEE (reference sequence). CDR3 size: 15 residues.

The rearrangement joins TRBV30 to TRBJ1-1; tentatively, D is TRBD1 (5 bases). Trimming shortened V by 0 bases and J by 8 bases, and 13 bases separated the two germline ends. This CDR3 has 13 residues. Germline V gives CDR1 GTSNPN, CDR2 SVGIG (reference sequence). In DNA form, the CDR3 reads TGTGCCTGGAGTGTACTGTTAAGGACAGAAGCTTTCTTT. Protein product: CAWSVLLRTEAFF.

This clone has just a few counts. This chain connects TRBV6-1 to TRBJ2-1; 7 bases agree with TRBD1. Losses at the gene ends were 5 bases for V and 6 bases for J; bases not matched to a gene: 7. The length of the CDR3 is 14 residues. The germline V gene encodes CDR1 MNHNS and CDR2 SASEGT. DNA for the CDR3: TGTGCCAGCAGTCCCCGACAGGGCATCAATGAGCAGTTCTTC. Translating gives CASSPRQGINEQFF.